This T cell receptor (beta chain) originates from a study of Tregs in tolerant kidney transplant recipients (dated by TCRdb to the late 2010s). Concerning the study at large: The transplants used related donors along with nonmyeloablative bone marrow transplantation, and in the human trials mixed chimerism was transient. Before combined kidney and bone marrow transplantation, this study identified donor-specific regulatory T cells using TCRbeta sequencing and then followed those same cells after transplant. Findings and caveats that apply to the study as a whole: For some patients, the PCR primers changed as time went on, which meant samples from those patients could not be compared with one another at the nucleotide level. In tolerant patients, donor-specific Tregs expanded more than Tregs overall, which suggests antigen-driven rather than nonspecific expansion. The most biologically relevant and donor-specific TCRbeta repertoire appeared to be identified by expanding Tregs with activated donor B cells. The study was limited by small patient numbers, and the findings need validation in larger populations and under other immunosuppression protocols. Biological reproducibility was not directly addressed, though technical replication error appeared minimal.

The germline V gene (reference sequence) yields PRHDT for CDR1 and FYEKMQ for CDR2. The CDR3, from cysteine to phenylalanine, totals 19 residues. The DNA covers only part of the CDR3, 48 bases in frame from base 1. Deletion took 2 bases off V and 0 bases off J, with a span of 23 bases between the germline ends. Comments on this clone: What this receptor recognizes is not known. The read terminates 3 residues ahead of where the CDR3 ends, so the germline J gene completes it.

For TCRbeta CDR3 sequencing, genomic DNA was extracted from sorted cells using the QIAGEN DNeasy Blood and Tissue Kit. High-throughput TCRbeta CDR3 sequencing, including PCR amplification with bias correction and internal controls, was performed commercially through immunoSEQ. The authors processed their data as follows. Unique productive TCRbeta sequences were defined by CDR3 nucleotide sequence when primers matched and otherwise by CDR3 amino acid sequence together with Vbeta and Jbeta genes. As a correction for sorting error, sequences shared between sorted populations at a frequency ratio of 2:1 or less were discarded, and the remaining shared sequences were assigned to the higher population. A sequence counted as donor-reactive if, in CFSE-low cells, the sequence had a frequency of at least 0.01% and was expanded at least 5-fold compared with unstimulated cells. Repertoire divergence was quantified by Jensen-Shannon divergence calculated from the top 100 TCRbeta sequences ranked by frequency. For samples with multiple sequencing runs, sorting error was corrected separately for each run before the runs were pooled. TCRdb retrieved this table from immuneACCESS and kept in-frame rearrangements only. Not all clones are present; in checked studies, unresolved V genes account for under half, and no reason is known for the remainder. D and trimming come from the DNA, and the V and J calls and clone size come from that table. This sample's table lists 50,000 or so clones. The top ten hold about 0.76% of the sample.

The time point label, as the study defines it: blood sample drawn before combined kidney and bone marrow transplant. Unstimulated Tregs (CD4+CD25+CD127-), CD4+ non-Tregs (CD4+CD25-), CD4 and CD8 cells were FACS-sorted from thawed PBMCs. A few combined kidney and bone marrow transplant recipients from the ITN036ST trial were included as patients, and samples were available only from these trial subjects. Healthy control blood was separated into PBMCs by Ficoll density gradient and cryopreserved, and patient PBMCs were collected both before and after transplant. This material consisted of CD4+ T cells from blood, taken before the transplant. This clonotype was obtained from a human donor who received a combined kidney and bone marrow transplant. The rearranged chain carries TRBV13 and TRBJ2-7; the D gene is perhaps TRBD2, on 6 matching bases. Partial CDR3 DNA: TGTGCCAGCAGCTTATCGGCCCGGAGGCTGGCGGGGAGCTCCTACGAG. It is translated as CASSLSARRLAGSSYE. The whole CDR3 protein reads CASSLSARRLAGSSYEQYF. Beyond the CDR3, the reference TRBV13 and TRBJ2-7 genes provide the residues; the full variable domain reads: AAGVIQSPRHLIKEKRETATLKCYPIPRHDTVYWYQQGPGQDPQFLISFYEKMQSDKGSIPDRFSAQQFSDYHSELNMSSLELGDSALYFCASSLSARRLAGSSYEQYFGPGTRLTVT.